One sample yielded the 20 T cell receptor beta chains listed below, sequenced in a study of blood T cell repertoires in COVID-19 (TCRdb year 2020). Preparation of the library involved the immunoSEQ multiplex PCR assay. TCRdb carries this immuneACCESS record with in-frame sequences only. Its versions omit some clonotypes, under half of them owing to an unresolved V gene in the studies checked, with the rest unexplained. The sample data list roughly 140,000 clones, and under 85% of these were observed just once. The ten largest clones add up to roughly 3.5% of the sample. Sequenced: peripheral blood. Receptor source: a woman of 80 years or more with acute or convalescent COVID-19.

V is TRBV6-2 or TRBV6-3 and J is TRBJ1-5; D gene ambiguous. There are 15 residues in the CDR3. V gave up 2 bases and J gave up 5 bases, with 13 bases separating them. Germline CDR1 and CDR2: MNHEY and SVGEGT. The DNA of the CDR3 is TGTGCCAGCAGTTACGTGTCCGGGAGTTATCAGCCCCAGCATTTT. Translated, it gives CASSYVSGSYQPQHF.

V and J are TRBV19 and TRBJ2-3; the match to TRBD1 covers 9 bases. CDR3 length equals 16 residues. Germline V CDR1 and CDR2: LNHDA, SQIVND (reference sequence). With 2 bases clipped from V and 1 base from J, the junction kept 4 bases outside the gene matches. CDR3: CASSIRTGVGTDTQYF. CDR3 DNA: TGTGCCAGTAGTATAAGGACAGGGGTAGGCACAGATACGCAGTATTTT.

This sequence joins TRBV19 and TRBJ1-2, with TRBD1 matching over 9 bases. CDR3 length: 14 amino acids. V shed 10 bases, J shed 7 bases, and the junction held 13 bases outside the gene matches. Germline CDR1 LNHDA, CDR2 SQIVND (reference sequence). The CDR3 protein is CATTRPGTGIGYTF. The CDR3 DNA reads as TGTGCCACCACGAGACCCGGGACAGGGATTGGCTACACCTTC.

The V call is TRBV29-1, the J call TRBJ1-2; D is unclear. V lost 6 bases and J 0 bases, leaving 14 bases between the germline ends. Germline CDR1 is SQVTM and CDR2 is ANQGSEA. This CDR3 has 14 amino acids. The CDR3 loop is CSVLPGSSNYGYTF. The CDR3 region has the DNA TGCAGCGTACTGCCGGGAAGCTCTAACTATGGCTACACCTTC.

This clone was counted between two and nine times. V and J are TRBV23-1 and TRBJ2-1, with 7 bases that match TRBD1. TRBV23-1 qualifies as an ORF whose function is uncertain. Trimming at V came to 2 bases and at J to 7 bases, leaving 11 bases not matched to a gene. CDR3 size: 16 residues. DNA for the CDR3: TGCGCCAGCAGTCAAGACGACAGGGTTTGGATAAATGAGCAGTTCTTC. This codes for CASSQDDRVWINEQFF.

The gene calls are TRBV12-3 or TRBV12-4 and TRBJ2-5, with D uncertain. V gave up 6 bases and J gave up 5 bases, with 13 bases separating them. The CDR3 has 13 residues. The CDR3, as DNA: TGTGCCAGCAGCCTGAAGAGTGGTGAGACCCAGTACTTC. As protein: CASSLKSGETQYF.

This clone appeared once. This chain joins TRBV19 and TRBJ1-5; 7 bases are a match to TRBD1. V shed 4 bases and J 2 bases; nucleotides not matched to a gene: 8. Germline CDR1 reads LNHDA; CDR2 reads SQIVND (reference sequence). The CDR3 spans 16 residues. Here the CDR3 reads CASSTHQGEGNQPQHF. CDR3 DNA: TGTGCCAGTAGTACCCATCAGGGGGAGGGCAATCAGCCCCAGCATTTT.

The CDR3 DNA follows: TGTGCCAGCTTTCGACGGCAGGGGAACACCGGGGAGCTGTTTTTT. It specifies CASFRRQGNTGELFF. This chain joins TRBV19 and TRBJ1-3; D perhaps matches TRBD1 (5 bases). TRBJ2-2 explains the end of the DNA better; the J call may be wrong. This CDR3 region has 15 residues. CDR1 and CDR2 from the germline V gene are LNHDA and SQIVND (reference sequence).

This rearrangement joins TRBV6-5 to TRBJ2-5, with 8 bases lining up with TRBD2. V trimming: 4 bases; J trimming: 10 bases; junction bases outside the gene matches: 5. The CDR3 runs to 12 residues. CDR1 is MNHEY and CDR2 is SVGAGI in the germline V gene. The CDR3 DNA sequence: TGTGCCAGCAGTTTAAAGCGGGGGAACCAGTACTTC. Translating it yields CASSLKRGNQYF.

The chain has TRBV9 and TRBJ2-3, with a weak D call TRBD2 (5 bases). This CDR3 comprises 15 residues. Germline assignment: CDR1 SGDLS and CDR2 YYNGEE. Trimming removed 0 bases at V and 2 bases at J, with 10 bases between. CDR3 in DNA: TGTGCCAGCAGCGTAGGTGGAGGTTTCACAGATACGCAGTATTTT. This codes for CASSVGGGFTDTQYF.

V gene TRBV2 combines with J gene TRBJ2-5; a weak D match, TRBD1 (6 bases). Germline CDR1 and CDR2: SNHLY and FYNNEI. Trimming took off 4 bases at V and 2 bases at J, with 11 bases between the two ends. The CDR3 extends over 14 amino acids. The CDR3 nucleotides are TGTGCCAGCAGTGTACAGGGAAATCAAGAGACCCAGTACTTC. Translating it yields CASSVQGNQETQYF.

The J gene is TRBJ2-5, the V gene TRBV5-4; no definite D call. This CDR3 has 13 residues. Trimming shortened V by 0 bases and J by 2 bases, and 5 bases separated the two germline ends. The germline V gene has CDR1 SGHNT and CDR2 YYREEE (reference sequence). CDR3 coding DNA: TGTGCCAGCAGCTTGGACTTACAAGAGACCCAGTACTTC. This sequence encodes CASSLDLQETQYF.

The chain uses TRBV10-3 and TRBJ1-6; a possible D gene is TRBD1 (6 bases). V lost 5 bases, J lost 9 bases, and 14 bases lay in between. CDR3 length: 14 residues. Germline assignment: CDR1 ENHRY and CDR2 SYGVKD. The CDR3 reads CAISKKDSASPLHF. The CDR3 DNA reads as TGTGCCATCAGTAAAAAGGACAGCGCTTCACCCCTCCACTTT.

This chain joins TRBV6-6 and TRBJ2-5, with a weak D call TRBD1 (5 bases). Deletions cut 6 bases from V and 1 base from J, with 9 bases between. The CDR3 loop spans 13 amino acids. From germline, CDR1 is MNHNY and CDR2 SVGAGI (reference sequence). This CDR3 reads CASRLDSQETQYF. In DNA, the CDR3 is TGTGCCAGCAGACTCGACAGCCAAGAGACCCAGTACTTC.

The chain uses TRBV4-3 and TRBJ2-2; 13 bases line up with TRBD2. The CDR3 totals 21 residues. V trimming: 0 bases; J trimming: 4 bases; junction bases outside the gene matches: 14. Looked up from germline, CDR1 is LGHNA and CDR2 is YSLEER. The CDR3 protein is CASSQDILAGGPSRGTGELFF. DNA of the CDR3: TGCGCCAGCAGCCAAGATATACTAGCGGGGGGGCCCTCCCGGGGCACCGGGGAGCTGTTTTTT.

The gene calls are TRBV7-2 and TRBJ1-4; 8 bases map to TRBD1. This CDR3 is 15 amino acids long. CDR1 is SGHTA and CDR2 is FQGNSA in the germline V gene. The V and J ends lost 5 bases and 7 bases, in that order; junction bases with no gene match: 9. This chain's CDR3 is CASSAQTGGGEKLFF. CDR3 in DNA: TGTGCCAGCAGCGCGCAAACAGGGGGTGGTGAAAAACTGTTTTTT.

The gene calls are TRBV11-2 and TRBJ2-1; D perhaps matches TRBD2 (7 bases). Germline CDR1 reads SGHAT; CDR2 reads FQNNGV. Trimming cost V 4 bases and J 2 bases, with 9 bases left between them. CDR3 size: 14 residues. The DNA for the CDR3 is TGTGCCAGCAGCTACGGGGGGCCCTACAATGAGCAGTTCTTC. Its protein is CASSYGGPYNEQFF.

The rearrangement joins TRBV2 to TRBJ1-5; D may be TRBD1 (6 bases). With 7 bases removed from V and 2 bases from J, the gap between germline ends came to 12 bases. The CDR3 has 14 residues. Germline lookup yields CDR1 SNHLY and CDR2 FYNNEI. CDR3 in DNA: TGTGCCAGCAAGAGACAGGACGGCAATCAGCCCCAGCATTTT. It encodes CASKRQDGNQPQHF. Based on the CDR3 plus reference TRBV2 and TRBJ1-5, the full variable domain is EPEVTQTPSHQVTQMGQEVILRCVPISNHLYFYWYRQILGQKVEFLVSFYNNEISEKSEIFDDQFSVERPDGSNFTLKIRSTKLEDSAMYFCASKRQDGNQPQHFGDGTRLSIL.

This sequence joins TRBV30 and TRBJ2-7; D is unclear. V was clipped by 0 bases and J by 2 bases, with 8 bases between them. The V gene's germline CDR1 is GTSNPN and CDR2 SVGIG (reference sequence). This CDR3 has 13 amino acids. The CDR3 DNA is TGTGCCTGGAGTGTTCTAGGAACCTACGAGCAGTACTTC. It yields the protein CAWSVLGTYEQYF. Complete variable domain (other parts from reference TRBV30 and TRBJ2-7): SQTIHQWPATLVQPVGSPLSLECTVEGTSNPNLYWYRQAAGRGLQLLFYSVGIGQISSEVPQNLSASRPQDRQFILSSKKLLLSDSGFYLCAWSVLGTYEQYFGPGTRLTVT.

The chain employs TRBV6-5 and TRBJ1-5; TRBD1 matches 7 bases. From germline, CDR1 is MNHEY and CDR2 SVGAGI. With 6 bases clipped from V and 7 bases from J, the junction kept 9 bases outside the gene matches. CDR3 length: 14 residues. CDR3 region: CASSRQGVGQPQHF. CDR3 DNA sequence: TGTGCCAGCAGCAGACAGGGAGTAGGGCAGCCCCAGCATTTT.